Listed here are 14 T cell receptor beta chains from one sample, sequenced in a study of T-cell reconstitution after alpha-beta-depleted transplantation in children. Preparing the TCRbeta library involved the use of unique molecular identifiers. Each CDR3 protein is one row after TCRdb ran MiXCR on the PCR reads. The repertoire has approximately 500,000 distinct CDR3 sequences, roughly a tenth of them found once; the top ten carry about 2%. Sequences were derived from PBMCs, sampled before TCRalphabeta/CD19-depleted stem cell transplant. The receptor set was obtained from a child aged 2-9 years with inherited bone marrow failure, due to receive a stem cell transplant.

This clonotype was recorded many times. The V call is TRBV9, the J call TRBJ2-5, with TRBD1 as a possible D gene (6 bases). The germline V and J ends were trimmed by 0 bases and 5 bases, with 11 bases remaining between them. The CDR3 length is 14 residues. Germline values: CDR1 SGDLS, CDR2 YYNGEE. The CDR3, as DNA: TGTGCCAGCAGCGTAGTTGGGGGCGAGGAGACCCAGTACTTC. Its protein is CASSVVGGEETQYF.

In this sample, this clonotype turned up many times. The chain uses TRBV7-2 and TRBJ2-7, with 7 bases identical to TRBD1. Trimming at V came to 5 bases and at J to 1 base, leaving 8 bases not matched to a gene. CDR1 and CDR2 (germline): SGHTA, FQGNSA. This CDR3 comprises 15 residues. The CDR3 region is CASSPGTASSYEQYF. The CDR3 DNA sequence: TGTGCCAGCAGCCCTGGGACAGCTTCTTCCTACGAGCAGTACTTC.

This clonotype has only a few counts. The rearrangement joins TRBV6-2 or TRBV6-3 to TRBJ2-2, with 12 bases lining up with TRBD2. The CDR3 length is 16 residues. Trimming cost V 5 bases and J 6 bases; bases outside gene matches: 7. The germline CDR1 and CDR2 sequences are MNHEY and SVGEGT. The CDR3 coding sequence is TGTGCCAGCAGTACCGGACTAGCGGGAATTTCCGGGGAGCTGTTTTTT. As protein: CASSTGLAGISGELFF.

This clonotype was seen ten or more times. The chain carries TRBV12-3 or TRBV12-4 and TRBJ2-7, with D perhaps TRBD2 (6 bases). The length of the CDR3 is 13 residues. V lost 5 bases and J lost 2, with 10 bases in between. The CDR3 nucleotides are TGTGCCAGCAGTACGGGACTGACCTACGAGCAGTACTTC. It is translated as CASSTGLTYEQYF.

This clonotype was seen repeatedly, ten times or more. This sequence joins TRBV12-3 or TRBV12-4 and TRBJ2-1; D is uncertain. The V end lost 3 bases, the J end lost 5 bases, and 8 bases lay between the germline ends. The length of the CDR3 is 13 residues. CDR3 coding DNA: TGTGCCAGCAGTTTCAGTAGGCACAATGAGCAGTTCTTC. The encoded protein is CASSFSRHNEQFF.

This clonotype was observed a few times. This chain joins TRBV20-1 and TRBJ2-7; TRBD2 aligns across 8 bases. CDR3 size: 14 residues. Trimming took 6 bases from V and 3 from J; bases not matched to a gene: 10. The germline V gene encodes CDR1 DFQATT and CDR2 SNEGSKA (reference sequence). CDR3 nucleotides: TGCAGTGCGTCCTTAGCGGGATCGCGCTACGAGCAGTACTTC. As protein: CSASLAGSRYEQYF.

There are many counts of this clonotype. The V and J genes are TRBV6-2 or TRBV6-3 and TRBJ2-3; D is unresolved. This CDR3 spans 11 amino acids. Germline assignment: CDR1 MNHEY and CDR2 SVGEGT. Trimming left V 7 bases short and J 4 bases short, with 6 bases between. In DNA, the CDR3 is TGTGCCAGCACCTTGGCAGATACGCAGTATTTT. Protein sequence: CASTLADTQYF.

This clonotype has ten or more counts. The chain joins TRBV20-1 to TRBJ2-7; 9 bases are shared with TRBD1. The CDR3 is 14 amino acids. The junction had 7 bases not matched to a gene; V was cut back by 5 bases and J by 2 bases. The germline gives CDR1 DFQATT, CDR2 SNEGSKA (reference sequence). The DNA for the CDR3 is TGCAGTGCTGCGCCTGGGACAGGGCCCTACGAGCAGTACTTC. It specifies CSAAPGTGPYEQYF.

This clonotype was counted at least ten times. The rearrangement links TRBV25-1 to TRBJ1-2; D not certain. The CDR3 loop spans 14 amino acids. Germline V gene sequence: CDR1 MGHDK, CDR2 SYGVNS. Deletions cut 1 base from V and 5 bases from J, with 11 bases between. This chain's CDR3 is CASSEFNWKYGYTF. The CDR3 DNA is TGTGCCAGCAGTGAATTTAACTGGAAGTATGGCTACACCTTC.

This chain connects TRBV19 to TRBJ2-2; maybe TRBD1 (6 bases). CDR3 length equals 15 residues. CDR1 LNHDA and CDR2 SQIVND come from the germline V gene (reference sequence). Between the trimmed V and J ends, which lost 8 bases and 6 bases, there was a span of 19 bases. The CDR3 loop reads CASHAVLGAPGELFF. CDR3 DNA: TGTGCCAGTCACGCCGTTCTGGGGGCCCCCGGGGAGCTGTTTTTT.

The V gene is TRBV13, the J gene TRBJ2-1, with TRBD2 matching over 8 bases. Germline CDR1 is PRHDT and CDR2 is FYEKMQ (reference sequence). The CDR3 totals 17 residues. V lost 5 bases and J lost 2; bases outside the gene matches: 11. The CDR3 sequence: CASSHGGGSTPYNEQFF. CDR3 coding DNA: TGTGCCAGCAGCCACGGCGGGGGGAGTACCCCCTACAATGAGCAGTTCTTC.

This clonotype was observed at least ten times. DNA of the CDR3: TGCGCCAGCAGCTTGCGGGGGGGGGATACTGAAGCTTTCTTT. It encodes CASSLRGGDTEAFF. The chain has TRBV5-1 and TRBJ1-1; weak D call: TRBD1 (5 bases). The CDR3 is made up of 14 amino acids. Deletions cut 1 base from V and 5 bases from J, with 12 bases between. Germline assignment: CDR1 SGHRS and CDR2 YFSETQ.

This clonotype was seen repeatedly, ten times or more. V and J are TRBV14 and TRBJ2-1; TRBD2 matches 11 bases. V trimming: 3 bases; J trimming: 3 bases; junction bases outside the gene matches: 1. The CDR3 loop spans 15 amino acids. Germline V gene sequence: CDR1 SGHDN, CDR2 FVKESK. CDR3 amino acids: CASSQGLAVYNEQFF. DNA of the CDR3: TGTGCCAGCAGCCAGGGACTAGCGGTCTACAATGAGCAGTTCTTC.

This clonotype was counted between two and nine times. In DNA, the CDR3 is TGCAGTGCTAGCCCAAAGGACAGGGGGACTAACTATGGCTACACCTTC. Translating it yields CSASPKDRGTNYGYTF. V is TRBV20-1 and J is TRBJ1-2, with TRBD1 matching 10 bases. After removal of 3 bases from V and 0 bases from J, the junction contained 7 bases not matched to a gene. Germline loops: CDR1 DFQATT, CDR2 SNEGSKA (reference sequence). The CDR3 extends over 16 amino acids.